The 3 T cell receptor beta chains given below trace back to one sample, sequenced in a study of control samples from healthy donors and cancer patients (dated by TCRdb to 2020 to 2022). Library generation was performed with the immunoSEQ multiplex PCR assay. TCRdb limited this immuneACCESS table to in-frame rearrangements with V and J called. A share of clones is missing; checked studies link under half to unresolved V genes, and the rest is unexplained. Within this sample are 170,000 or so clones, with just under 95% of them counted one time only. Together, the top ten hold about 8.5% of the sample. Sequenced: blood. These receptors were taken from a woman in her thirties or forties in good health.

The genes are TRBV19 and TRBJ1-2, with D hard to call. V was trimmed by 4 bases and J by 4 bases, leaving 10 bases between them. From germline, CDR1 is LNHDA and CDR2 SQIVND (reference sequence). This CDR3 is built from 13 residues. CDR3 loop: CASSTARLYGYTF. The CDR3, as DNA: TGTGCCAGTAGTACCGCAAGACTCTATGGCTACACCTTC.

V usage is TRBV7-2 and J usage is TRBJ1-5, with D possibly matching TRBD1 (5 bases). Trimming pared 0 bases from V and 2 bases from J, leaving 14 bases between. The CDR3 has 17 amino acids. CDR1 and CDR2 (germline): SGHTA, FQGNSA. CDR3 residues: CASSLAEGWGGNQPQHF. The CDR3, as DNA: TGTGCCAGCAGCTTAGCGGAAGGTTGGGGGGGCAATCAGCCCCAGCATTTT.

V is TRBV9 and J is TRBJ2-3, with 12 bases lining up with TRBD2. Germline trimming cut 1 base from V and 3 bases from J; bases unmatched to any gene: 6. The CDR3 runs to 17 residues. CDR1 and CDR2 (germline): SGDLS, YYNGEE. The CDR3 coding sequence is TGTGCCAGCAGCGTATCCCGACTAGCGGGAGTGACAGATACGCAGTATTTT. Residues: CASSVSRLAGVTDTQYF.